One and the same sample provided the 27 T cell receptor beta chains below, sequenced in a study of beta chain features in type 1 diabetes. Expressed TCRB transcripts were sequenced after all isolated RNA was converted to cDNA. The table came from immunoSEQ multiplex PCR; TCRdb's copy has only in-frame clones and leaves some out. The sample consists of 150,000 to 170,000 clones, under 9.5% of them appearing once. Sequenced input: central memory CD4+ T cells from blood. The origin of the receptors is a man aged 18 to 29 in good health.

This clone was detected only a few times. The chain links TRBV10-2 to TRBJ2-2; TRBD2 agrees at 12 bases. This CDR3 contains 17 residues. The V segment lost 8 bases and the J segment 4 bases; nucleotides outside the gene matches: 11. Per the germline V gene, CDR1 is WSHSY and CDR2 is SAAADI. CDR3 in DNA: TGCGCCAGCCTACCCCCCCCTAGCGGGAGGGCCACCGGGGAGCTGTTTTTT. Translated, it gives CASLPPPSGRATGELFF.

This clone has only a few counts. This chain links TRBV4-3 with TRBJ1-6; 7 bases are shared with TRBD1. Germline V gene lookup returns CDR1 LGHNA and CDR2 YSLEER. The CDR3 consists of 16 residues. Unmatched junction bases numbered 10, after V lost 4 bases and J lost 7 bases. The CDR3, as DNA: TGCGCCAGCAGCCCTTCCCTAGACAGGGTGAATTCACCCCTCCACTTT. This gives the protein CASSPSLDRVNSPLHF.

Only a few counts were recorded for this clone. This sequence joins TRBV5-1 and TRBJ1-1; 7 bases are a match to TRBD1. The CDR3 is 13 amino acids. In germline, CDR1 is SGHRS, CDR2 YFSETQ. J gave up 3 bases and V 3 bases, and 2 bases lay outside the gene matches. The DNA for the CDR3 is TGCGCCAGCAGCTCTACAGGGGACACTGAAGCTTTCTTT. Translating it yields CASSSTGDTEAFF.

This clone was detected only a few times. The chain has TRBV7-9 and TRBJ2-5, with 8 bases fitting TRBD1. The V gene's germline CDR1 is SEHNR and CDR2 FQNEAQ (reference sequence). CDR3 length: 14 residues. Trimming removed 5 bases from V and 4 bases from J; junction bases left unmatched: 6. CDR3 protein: CASSEQGGGETQYF. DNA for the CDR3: TGTGCCAGCAGCGAACAGGGGGGAGGAGAGACCCAGTACTTC.

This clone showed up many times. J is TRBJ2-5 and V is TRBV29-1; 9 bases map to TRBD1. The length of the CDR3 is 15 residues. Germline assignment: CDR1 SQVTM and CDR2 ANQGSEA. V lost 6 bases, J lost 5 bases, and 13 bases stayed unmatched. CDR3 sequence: CSVKPPGQGGETQYF. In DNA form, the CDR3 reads TGCAGCGTCAAACCCCCGGGACAGGGTGGTGAGACCCAGTACTTC. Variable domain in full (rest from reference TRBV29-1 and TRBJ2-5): SAVISQKPSRDICQRGTSLTIQCQVDSQVTMMFWYRQQPGQSLTLIATANQGSEATYESGFVIDKFPISRPNLTFSTLTVSNMSPEDSSIYLCSVKPPGQGGETQYFGPGTRLLVL.

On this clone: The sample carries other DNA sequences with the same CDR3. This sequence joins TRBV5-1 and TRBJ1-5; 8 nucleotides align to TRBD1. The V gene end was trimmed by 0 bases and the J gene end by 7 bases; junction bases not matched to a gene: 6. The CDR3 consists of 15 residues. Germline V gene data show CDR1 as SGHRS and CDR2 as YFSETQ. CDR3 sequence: CASSLEGQGGQPQHF. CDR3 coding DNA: TGCGCCAGCAGCTTGGAAGGACAGGGCGGGCAGCCCCAGCATTTT.

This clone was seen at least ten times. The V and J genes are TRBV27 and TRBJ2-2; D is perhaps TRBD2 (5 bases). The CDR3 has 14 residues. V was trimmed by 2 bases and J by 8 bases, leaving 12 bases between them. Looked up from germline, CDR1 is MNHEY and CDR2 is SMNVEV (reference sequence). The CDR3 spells CASSLGRATGELFF. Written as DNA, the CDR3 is TGTGCCAGCAGTTTAGGGAGAGCGACGGGGGAGCTGTTTTTT.

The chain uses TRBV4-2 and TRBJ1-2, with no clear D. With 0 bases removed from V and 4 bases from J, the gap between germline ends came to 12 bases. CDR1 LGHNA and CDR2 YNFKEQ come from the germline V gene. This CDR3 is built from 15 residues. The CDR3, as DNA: TGTGCCAGCAGCCAAGATCACGTCAGTTTCTATGGCTACACCTTC. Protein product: CASSQDHVSFYGYTF.

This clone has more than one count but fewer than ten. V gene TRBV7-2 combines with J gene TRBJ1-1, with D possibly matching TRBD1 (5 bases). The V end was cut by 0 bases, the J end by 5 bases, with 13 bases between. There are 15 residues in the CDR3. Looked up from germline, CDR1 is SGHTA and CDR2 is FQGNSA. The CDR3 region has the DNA TGTGCCAGCAGCTTAGCGCGGGGGGAGTATACTGAAGCTTTCTTT. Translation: CASSLARGEYTEAFF.

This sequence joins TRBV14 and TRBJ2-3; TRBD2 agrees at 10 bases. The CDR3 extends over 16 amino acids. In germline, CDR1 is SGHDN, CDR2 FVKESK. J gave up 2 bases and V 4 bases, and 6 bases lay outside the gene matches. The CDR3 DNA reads TGTGCCAGCAGCCCAGGACTAGCGGAATTCACAGATACGCAGTATTTT. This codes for CASSPGLAEFTDTQYF.

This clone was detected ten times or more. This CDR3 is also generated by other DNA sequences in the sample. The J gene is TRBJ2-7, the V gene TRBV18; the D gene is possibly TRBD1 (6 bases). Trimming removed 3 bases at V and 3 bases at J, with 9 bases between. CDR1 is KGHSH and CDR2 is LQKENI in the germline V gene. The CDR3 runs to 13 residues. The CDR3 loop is CASSPGTSYEQYF. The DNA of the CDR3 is TGTGCCAGCTCACCTGGGACAAGCTACGAGCAGTACTTC.

In nucleotides, the CDR3 is TGTGCCAGCAGCCCTGCCGGGGGGAATCAGCCCCAGCATTTT. It yields the protein CASSPAGGNQPQHF. This chain connects TRBV11-2 to TRBJ1-5, with a possible D match to TRBD1 (5 bases). The CDR3 covers 14 residues. Trimming removed 5 bases from V and 4 bases from J, with 12 bases in between. The germline V gene has CDR1 SGHAT and CDR2 FQNNGV.

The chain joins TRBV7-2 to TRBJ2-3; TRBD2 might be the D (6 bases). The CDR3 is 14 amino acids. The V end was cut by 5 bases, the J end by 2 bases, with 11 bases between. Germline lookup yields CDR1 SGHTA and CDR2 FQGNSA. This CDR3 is CASSAGLSTDTQYF. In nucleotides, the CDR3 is TGTGCCAGCAGCGCGGGACTCTCCACAGATACGCAGTATTTT.

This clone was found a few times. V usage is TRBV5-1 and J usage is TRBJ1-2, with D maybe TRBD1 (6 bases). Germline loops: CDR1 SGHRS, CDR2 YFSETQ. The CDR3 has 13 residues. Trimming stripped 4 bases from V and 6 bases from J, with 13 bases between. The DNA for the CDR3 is TGCGCCAGCAGCATTGGGGGCCAGGATGGCTACACCTTC. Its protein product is CASSIGGQDGYTF.

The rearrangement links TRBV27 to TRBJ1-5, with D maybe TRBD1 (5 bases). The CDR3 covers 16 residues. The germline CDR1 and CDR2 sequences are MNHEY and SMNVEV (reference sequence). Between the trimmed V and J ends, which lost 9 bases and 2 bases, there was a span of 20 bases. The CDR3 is CARREGRADGNQPQHF. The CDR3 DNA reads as TGTGCCAGGCGGGAGGGCAGGGCTGATGGCAATCAGCCCCAGCATTTT.

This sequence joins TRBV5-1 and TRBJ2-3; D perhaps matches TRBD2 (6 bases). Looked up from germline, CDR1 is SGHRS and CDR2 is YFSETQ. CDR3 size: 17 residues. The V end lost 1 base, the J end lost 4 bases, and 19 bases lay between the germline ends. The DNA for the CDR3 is TGCGCCAGCAGCTTGCAGTTCCCTAGCGAGAAGTCAGATACGCAGTATTTT. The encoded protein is CASSLQFPSEKSDTQYF. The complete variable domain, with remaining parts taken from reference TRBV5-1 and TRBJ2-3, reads KAGVTQTPRYLIKTRGQQVTLSCSPISGHRSVSWYQQTPGQGLQFLFEYFSETQRNKGNFPGRFSGRQFSNSRSEMNVSTLELGDSALYLCASSLQFPSEKSDTQYFGPGTRLTVL.

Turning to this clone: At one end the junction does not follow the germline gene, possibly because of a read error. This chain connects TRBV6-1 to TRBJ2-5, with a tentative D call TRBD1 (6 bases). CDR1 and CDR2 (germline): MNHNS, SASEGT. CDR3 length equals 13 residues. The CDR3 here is CASRTAHQDTQYF. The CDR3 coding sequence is TGTGCCAGCCGGACAGCACACCAAGACACCCAGTACTTC.

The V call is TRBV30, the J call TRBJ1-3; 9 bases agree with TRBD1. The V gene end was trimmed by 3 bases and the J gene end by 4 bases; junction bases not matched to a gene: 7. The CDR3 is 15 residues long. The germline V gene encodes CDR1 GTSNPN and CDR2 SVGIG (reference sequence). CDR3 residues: CAWRDRGGLGNTIYF. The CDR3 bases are TGTGCCTGGAGGGACAGGGGAGGCCTGGGAAACACCATATATTTT. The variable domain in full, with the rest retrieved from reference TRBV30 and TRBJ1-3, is SQTIHQWPATLVQPVGSPLSLECTVEGTSNPNLYWYRQAAGRGLQLLFYSVGIGQISSEVPQNLSASRPQDRQFILSSKKLLLSDSGFYLCAWRDRGGLGNTIYFGEGSWLTVV.

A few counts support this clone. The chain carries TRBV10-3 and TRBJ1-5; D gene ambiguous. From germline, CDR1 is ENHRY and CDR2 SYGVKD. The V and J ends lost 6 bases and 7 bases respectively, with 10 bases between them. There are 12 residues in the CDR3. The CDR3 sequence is CAISEVRQPQHF. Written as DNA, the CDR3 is TGTGCCATCAGCGAGGTCAGGCAGCCCCAGCATTTT.

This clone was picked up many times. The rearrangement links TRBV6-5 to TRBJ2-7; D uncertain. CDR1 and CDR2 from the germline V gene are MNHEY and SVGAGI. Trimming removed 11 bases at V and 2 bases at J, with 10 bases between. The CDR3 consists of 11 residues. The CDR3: CAVFGTYEQYF. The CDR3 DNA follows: TGTGCCGTTTTCGGTACCTACGAGCAGTACTTC.

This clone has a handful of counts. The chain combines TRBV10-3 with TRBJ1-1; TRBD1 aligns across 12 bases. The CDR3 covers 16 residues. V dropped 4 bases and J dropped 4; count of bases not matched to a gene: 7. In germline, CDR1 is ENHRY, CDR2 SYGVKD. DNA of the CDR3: TGTGCCATCAGTGTGGGACAGGGGGCGGAGGGCACTGAAGCTTTCTTT. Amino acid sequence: CAISVGQGAEGTEAFF.

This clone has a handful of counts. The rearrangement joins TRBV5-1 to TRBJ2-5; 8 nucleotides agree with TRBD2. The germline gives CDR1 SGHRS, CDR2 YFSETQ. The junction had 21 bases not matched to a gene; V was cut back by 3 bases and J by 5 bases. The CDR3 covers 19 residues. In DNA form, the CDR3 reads TGCGCCAGCAGCTCGCTCATATTTACTAGCGGCAAGGAGAGGGAGACCCAGTACTTC. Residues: CASSSLIFTSGKERETQYF.

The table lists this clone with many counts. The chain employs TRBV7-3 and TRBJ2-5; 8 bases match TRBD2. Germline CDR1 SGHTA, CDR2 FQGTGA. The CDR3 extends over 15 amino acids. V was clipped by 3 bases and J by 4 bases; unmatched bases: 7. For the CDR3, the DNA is TGTGCCAGCAGCTTCAAGGGACTAGTCGGAGAGACCCAGTACTTC. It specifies CASSFKGLVGETQYF.

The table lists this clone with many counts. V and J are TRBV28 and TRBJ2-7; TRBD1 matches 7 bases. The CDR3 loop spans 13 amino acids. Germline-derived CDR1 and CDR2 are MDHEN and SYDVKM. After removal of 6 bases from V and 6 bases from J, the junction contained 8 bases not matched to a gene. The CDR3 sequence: CASSRTGLTEQYF. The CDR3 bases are TGTGCCAGCAGCAGGACAGGCCTCACCGAGCAGTACTTC.

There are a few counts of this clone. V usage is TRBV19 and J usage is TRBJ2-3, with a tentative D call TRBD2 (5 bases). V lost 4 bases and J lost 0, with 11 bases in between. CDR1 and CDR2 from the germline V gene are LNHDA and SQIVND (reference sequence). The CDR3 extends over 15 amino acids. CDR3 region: CASSRSGPSTDTQYF. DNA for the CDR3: TGTGCCAGTAGTAGAAGCGGTCCGAGCACAGATACGCAGTATTTT.

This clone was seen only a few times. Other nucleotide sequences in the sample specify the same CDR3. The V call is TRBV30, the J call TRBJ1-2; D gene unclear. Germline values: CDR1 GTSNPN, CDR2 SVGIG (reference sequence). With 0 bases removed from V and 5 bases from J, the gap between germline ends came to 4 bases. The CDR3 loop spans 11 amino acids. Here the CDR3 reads CAWSVLYGYTF. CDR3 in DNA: TGTGCCTGGAGTGTACTATATGGCTACACCTTC.

CDR3 amino acids: CASSRRQGRETQYF. In nucleotides, the CDR3 is TGTGCCAGCAGCCGACGGCAGGGAAGGGAGACCCAGTACTTC. The J gene is TRBJ2-5, the V gene TRBV4-2, with D maybe TRBD1 (5 bases). The V gene's germline CDR1 is LGHNA and CDR2 YNFKEQ. The CDR3 has 14 amino acids. Trimming left V 4 bases short and J 5 bases short, with 14 bases between.